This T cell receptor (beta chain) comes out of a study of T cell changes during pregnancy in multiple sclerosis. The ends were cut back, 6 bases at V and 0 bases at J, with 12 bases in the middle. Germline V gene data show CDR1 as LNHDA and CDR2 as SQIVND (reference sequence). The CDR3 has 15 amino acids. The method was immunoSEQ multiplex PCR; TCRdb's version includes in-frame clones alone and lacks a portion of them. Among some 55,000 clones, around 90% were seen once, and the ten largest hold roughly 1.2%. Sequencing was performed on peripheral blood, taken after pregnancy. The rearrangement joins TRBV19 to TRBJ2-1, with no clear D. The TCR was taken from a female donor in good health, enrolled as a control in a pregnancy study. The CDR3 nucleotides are TGTGCCAGTAGGATATCAAGGAGCTCCTACAATGAGCAGTTCTTC. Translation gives CASRISRSSYNEQFF. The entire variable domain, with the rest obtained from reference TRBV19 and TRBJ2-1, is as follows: DGGITQSPKYLFRKEGQNVTLSCEQNLNHDAMYWYRQDPGQGLRLIYYSQIVNDFQKGDIAEGYSVSREKKESFPLTVTSAQKNPTAFYLCASRISRSSYNEQFFGPGTRLTVL.